Given below is one T cell receptor (beta chain) in context. Repertoires were generated with immunoSEQ multiplex PCR, while TCRdb's copy carries only in-frame clones and drops some. The table lists approximately 25,000 clones, more than 80% of them singletons. Per the germline V gene, CDR1 is MNHEY and CDR2 is SVGAGI. Between the trimmed V and J ends, which lost 8 bases and 3 bases, there was a span of 8 bases. This CDR3 has 11 residues. The sample is drawn from a study of PD-1 blockade in mismatch repair-deficient tumors. V and J are TRBV6-5 and TRBJ2-7, with D unresolved. The sequencing used peripheral blood, collected 12 weeks after starting pembrolizumab. This sequence was found in an adult with mismatch repair-deficient cancer. The CDR3 reads CASEDGYEQYF. The CDR3 bases are TGTGCCAGCGAGGACGGCTACGAGCAGTACTTC.